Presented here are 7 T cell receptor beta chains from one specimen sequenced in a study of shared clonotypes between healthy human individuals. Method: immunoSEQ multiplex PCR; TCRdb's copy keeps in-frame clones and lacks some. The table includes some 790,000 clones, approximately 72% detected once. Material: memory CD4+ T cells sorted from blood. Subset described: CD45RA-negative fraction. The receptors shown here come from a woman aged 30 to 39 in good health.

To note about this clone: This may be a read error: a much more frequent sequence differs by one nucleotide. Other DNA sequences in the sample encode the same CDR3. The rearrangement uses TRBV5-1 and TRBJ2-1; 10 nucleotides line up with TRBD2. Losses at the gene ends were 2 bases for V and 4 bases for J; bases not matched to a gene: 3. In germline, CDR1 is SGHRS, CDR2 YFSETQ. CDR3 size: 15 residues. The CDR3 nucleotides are TGCGCCAGCAGCTTATCTAGCGGGGGTTACAATGAGCAGTTCTTC. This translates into CASSLSSGGYNEQFF.

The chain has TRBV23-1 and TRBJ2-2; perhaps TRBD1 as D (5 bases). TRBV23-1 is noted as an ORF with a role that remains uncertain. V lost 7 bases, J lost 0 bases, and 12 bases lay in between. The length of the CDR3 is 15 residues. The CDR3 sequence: CASISRATNTGELFF. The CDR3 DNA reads TGCGCCAGCATCTCCAGGGCGACGAACACCGGGGAGCTGTTTTTT.

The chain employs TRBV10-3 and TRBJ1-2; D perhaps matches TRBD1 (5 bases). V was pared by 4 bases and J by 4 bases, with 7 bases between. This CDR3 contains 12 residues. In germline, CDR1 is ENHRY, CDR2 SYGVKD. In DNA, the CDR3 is TGTGCCATCAGTGTCGACAGCTATGGCTACACCTTC. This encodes CAISVDSYGYTF.

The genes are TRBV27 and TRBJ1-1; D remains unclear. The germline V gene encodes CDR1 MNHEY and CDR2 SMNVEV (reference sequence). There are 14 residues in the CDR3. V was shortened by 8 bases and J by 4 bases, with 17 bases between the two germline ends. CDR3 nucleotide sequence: TGTGCCAGCCTCCTGGAGGGTATCGTCACTGAAGCTTTCTTT. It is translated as CASLLEGIVTEAFF.

Here the CDR3 DNA reads TGTGCCAGCAGCGTAGAACGGACTAGCACGGAGACCCAGTACTTC. This gives the protein CASSVERTSTETQYF. J is TRBJ2-5 and V is TRBV9; 8 bases are a match to TRBD2. Germline V gene sequence: CDR1 SGDLS, CDR2 YYNGEE. V gave up 0 bases and J gave up 5 bases; unmatched junction bases: 6. The CDR3 length is 15 residues.

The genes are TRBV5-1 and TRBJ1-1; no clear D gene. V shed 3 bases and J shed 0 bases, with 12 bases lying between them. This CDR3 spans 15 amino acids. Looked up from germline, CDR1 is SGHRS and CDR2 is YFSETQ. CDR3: CASSSGVQLNTEAFF. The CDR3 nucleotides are TGCGCCAGCAGCTCTGGGGTTCAGTTGAACACTGAAGCTTTCTTT.

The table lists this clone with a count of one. The CDR3 here is CASSPYEYNEQFF. Written as DNA, the CDR3 is TGTGCCAGCAGCCCTTACGAATACAATGAGCAGTTCTTC. The chain is built from TRBV7-2 and TRBJ2-1; D not certain. With 5 bases removed from V and 4 bases from J, the gap between germline ends came to 9 bases. Germline V lookup: CDR1 SGHTA, CDR2 FQGNSA. The CDR3 length is 13 residues.